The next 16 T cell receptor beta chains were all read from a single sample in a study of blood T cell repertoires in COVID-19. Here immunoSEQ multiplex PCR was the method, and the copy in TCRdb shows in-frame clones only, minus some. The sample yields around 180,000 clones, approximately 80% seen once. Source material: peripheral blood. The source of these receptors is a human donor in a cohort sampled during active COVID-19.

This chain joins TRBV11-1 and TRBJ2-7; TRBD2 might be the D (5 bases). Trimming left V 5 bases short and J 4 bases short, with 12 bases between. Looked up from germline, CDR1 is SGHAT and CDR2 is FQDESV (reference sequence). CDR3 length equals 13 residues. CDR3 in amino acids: CASSPRAPYEQYF. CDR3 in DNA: TGTGCCAGCAGCCCGAGGGCCCCATACGAGCAGTACTTC. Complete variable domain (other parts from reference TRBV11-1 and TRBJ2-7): EAEVAQSPRYKITEKSQAVAFWCDPISGHATLYWYRQILGQGPELLVQFQDESVVDDSQLPKDRFSAERLKGVDSTLKIQPAELGDSAMYLCASSPRAPYEQYFGPGTRLTVT.

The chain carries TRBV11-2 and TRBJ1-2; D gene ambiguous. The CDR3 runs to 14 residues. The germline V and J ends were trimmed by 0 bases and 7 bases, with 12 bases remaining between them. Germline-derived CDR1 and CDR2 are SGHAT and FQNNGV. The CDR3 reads CASSLDLRSGGYTF. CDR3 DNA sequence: TGTGCCAGCAGCTTAGATCTGAGGTCGGGTGGCTACACCTTC.

The CDR3 DNA sequence: TGTGCCAGCCTCCGACGTCGTGGCGACAGGGCCAATCAGCCCCAGCATTTT. The encoded protein is CASLRRRGDRANQPQHF. This rearrangement joins TRBV19 to TRBJ1-5; 7 bases are a match to TRBD1. The J segment lost 3 bases and the V segment lost 9 bases, leaving 17 bases of the junction unmatched. Germline V gives CDR1 LNHDA, CDR2 SQIVND (reference sequence). The CDR3 is 17 amino acids.

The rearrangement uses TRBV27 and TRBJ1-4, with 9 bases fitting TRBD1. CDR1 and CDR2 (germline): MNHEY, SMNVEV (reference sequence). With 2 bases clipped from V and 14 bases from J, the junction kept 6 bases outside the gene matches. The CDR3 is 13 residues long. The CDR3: CASSLGGTGNLFF. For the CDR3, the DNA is TGTGCCAGCAGTTTAGGTGGGACAGGGAACCTGTTTTTT.

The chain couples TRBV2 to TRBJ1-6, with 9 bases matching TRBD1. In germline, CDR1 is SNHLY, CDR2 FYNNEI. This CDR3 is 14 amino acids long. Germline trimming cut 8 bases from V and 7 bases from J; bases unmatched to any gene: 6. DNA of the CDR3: TGTGCCAGCGACCGGGACAGGGTAAATTCACCCCTCCACTTT. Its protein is CASDRDRVNSPLHF.

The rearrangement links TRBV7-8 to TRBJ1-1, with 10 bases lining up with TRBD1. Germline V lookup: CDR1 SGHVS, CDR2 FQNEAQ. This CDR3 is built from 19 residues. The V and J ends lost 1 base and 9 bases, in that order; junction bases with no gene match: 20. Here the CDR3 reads CASSLGHNGRDRGFGKAFF. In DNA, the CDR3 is TGTGCCAGCAGCTTAGGGCACAACGGAAGGGACAGGGGTTTTGGAAAAGCTTTCTTT. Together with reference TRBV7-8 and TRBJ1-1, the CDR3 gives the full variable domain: GAGVSQSPRYKVAKRGQDVALRCDPISGHVSLFWYQQALGQGPEFLTYFQNEAQLDKSGLPSDRFFAERPEGSVSTLKIQRTQQEDSAVYLCASSLGHNGRDRGFGKAFFGQGTRLTVV.

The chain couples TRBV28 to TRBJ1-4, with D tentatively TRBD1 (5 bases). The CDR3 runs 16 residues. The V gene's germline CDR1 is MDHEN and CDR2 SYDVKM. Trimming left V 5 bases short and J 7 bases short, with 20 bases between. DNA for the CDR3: TGTGCCAGCAGTCCCCGTTTGACAGCTGAGCTTGAAAAACTGTTTTTT. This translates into CASSPRLTAELEKLFF.

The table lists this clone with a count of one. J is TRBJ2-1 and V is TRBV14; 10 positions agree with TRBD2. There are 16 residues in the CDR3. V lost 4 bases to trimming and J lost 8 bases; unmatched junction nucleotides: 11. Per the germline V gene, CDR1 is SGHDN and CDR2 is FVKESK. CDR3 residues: CASSLTGTSVVYEQFF. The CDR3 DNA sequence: TGTGCCAGCAGCCTAACCGGGACTAGCGTTGTTTATGAGCAGTTCTTC.

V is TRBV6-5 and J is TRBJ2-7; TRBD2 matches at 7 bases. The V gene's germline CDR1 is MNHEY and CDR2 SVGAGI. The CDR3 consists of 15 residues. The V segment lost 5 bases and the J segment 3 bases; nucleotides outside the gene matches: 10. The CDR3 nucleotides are TGTGCCAGCAGTCCCCTGGGAGGGTCAATCTACGAGCAGTACTTC. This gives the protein CASSPLGGSIYEQYF.

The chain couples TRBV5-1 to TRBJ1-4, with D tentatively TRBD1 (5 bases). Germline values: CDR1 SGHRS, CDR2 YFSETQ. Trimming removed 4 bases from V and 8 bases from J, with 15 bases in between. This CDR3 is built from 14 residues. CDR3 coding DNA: TGCGCCAGCAGCCCCACGCAGGGTGAGGAAAAACTGTTTTTT. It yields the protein CASSPTQGEEKLFF.

The CDR3 spells CASRDRGLTYEQYF. The DNA for the CDR3 is TGTGCCAGCAGGGATAGGGGCCTCACCTACGAGCAGTACTTC. This chain connects TRBV2 to TRBJ2-7, with a possible D match to TRBD1 (5 bases). Trimming cost V 6 bases and J 2 bases, with 14 bases left between them. The CDR3 is 14 amino acids. Germline V gene data show CDR1 as SNHLY and CDR2 as FYNNEI.

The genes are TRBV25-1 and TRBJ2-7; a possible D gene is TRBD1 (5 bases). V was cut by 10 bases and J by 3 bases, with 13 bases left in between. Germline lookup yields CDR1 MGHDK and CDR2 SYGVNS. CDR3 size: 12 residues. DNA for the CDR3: TGTGCCACTGCAGGGTGGAACTACGAGCAGTACTTC. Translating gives CATAGWNYEQYF.

The CDR3, as DNA: TGTGCCAGCAGCCGCGACAGCTATGGCTACACCTTC. Protein sequence: CASSRDSYGYTF. The chain has TRBV14 and TRBJ1-2, with D perhaps matching TRBD1 (5 bases). V was pared by 4 bases and J by 4 bases, with 7 bases between. The CDR3 extends over 12 amino acids. CDR1 and CDR2 (germline): SGHDN, FVKESK.

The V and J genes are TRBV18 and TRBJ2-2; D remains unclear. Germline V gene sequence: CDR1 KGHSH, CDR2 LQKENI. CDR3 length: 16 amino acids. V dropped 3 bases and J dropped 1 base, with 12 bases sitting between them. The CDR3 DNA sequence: TGTGCCAGCTCACCCTCTCCGGCGGAGAACACCGGGGAGCTGTTTTTT. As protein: CASSPSPAENTGELFF.

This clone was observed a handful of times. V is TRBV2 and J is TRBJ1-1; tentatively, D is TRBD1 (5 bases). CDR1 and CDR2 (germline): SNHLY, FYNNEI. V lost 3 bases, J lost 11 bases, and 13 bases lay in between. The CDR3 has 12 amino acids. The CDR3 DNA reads TGTGCCAGCAGTGATCATGGGGGGACCGCTTTCTTT. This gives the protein CASSDHGGTAFF.

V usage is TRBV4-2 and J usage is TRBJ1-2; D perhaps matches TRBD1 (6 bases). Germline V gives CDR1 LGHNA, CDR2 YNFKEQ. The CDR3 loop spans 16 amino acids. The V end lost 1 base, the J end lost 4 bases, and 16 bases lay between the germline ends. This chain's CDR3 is CASSQASGQVFYGYTF. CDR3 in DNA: TGTGCCAGCAGCCAAGCATCGGGACAAGTGTTCTATGGCTACACCTTC.